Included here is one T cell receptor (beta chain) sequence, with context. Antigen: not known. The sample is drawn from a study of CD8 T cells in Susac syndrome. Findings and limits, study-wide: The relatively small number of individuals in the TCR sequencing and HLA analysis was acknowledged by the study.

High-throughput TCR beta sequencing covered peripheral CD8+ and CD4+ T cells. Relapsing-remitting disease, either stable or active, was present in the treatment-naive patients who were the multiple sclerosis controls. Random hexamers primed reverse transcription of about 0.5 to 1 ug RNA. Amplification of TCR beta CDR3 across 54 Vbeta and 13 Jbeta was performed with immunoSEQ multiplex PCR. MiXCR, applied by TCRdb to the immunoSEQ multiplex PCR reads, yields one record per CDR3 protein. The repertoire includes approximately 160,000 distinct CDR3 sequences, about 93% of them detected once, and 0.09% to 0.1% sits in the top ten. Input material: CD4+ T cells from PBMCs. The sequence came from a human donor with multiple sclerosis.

The CDR3 loop is CASSVGTGGNEQFF. The DNA of the CDR3 is TGTGCCAGCAGCGTAGGAACAGGGGGGAATGAGCAGTTCTTC. The V call is TRBV9, the J call TRBJ2-1, with 8 bases aligning to TRBD1. V lost 0 bases, J lost 7 bases, and 3 bases stayed unmatched. There are 14 residues in the CDR3. Germline CDR1 and CDR2: SGDLS and YYNGEE.